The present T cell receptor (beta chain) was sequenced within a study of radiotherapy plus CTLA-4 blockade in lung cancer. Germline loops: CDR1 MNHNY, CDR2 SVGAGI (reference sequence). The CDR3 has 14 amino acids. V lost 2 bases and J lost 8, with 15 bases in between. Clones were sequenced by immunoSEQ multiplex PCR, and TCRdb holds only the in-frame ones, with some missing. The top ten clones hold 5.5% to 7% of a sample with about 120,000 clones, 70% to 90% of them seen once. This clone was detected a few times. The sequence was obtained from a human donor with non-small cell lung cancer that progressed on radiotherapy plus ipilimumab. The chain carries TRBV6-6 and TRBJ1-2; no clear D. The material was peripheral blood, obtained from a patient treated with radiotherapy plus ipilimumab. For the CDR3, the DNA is TGTGCCAGCAGTTACCCTGACCCCAAGGGAGGCTACACCTTC. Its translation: CASSYPDPKGGYTF.